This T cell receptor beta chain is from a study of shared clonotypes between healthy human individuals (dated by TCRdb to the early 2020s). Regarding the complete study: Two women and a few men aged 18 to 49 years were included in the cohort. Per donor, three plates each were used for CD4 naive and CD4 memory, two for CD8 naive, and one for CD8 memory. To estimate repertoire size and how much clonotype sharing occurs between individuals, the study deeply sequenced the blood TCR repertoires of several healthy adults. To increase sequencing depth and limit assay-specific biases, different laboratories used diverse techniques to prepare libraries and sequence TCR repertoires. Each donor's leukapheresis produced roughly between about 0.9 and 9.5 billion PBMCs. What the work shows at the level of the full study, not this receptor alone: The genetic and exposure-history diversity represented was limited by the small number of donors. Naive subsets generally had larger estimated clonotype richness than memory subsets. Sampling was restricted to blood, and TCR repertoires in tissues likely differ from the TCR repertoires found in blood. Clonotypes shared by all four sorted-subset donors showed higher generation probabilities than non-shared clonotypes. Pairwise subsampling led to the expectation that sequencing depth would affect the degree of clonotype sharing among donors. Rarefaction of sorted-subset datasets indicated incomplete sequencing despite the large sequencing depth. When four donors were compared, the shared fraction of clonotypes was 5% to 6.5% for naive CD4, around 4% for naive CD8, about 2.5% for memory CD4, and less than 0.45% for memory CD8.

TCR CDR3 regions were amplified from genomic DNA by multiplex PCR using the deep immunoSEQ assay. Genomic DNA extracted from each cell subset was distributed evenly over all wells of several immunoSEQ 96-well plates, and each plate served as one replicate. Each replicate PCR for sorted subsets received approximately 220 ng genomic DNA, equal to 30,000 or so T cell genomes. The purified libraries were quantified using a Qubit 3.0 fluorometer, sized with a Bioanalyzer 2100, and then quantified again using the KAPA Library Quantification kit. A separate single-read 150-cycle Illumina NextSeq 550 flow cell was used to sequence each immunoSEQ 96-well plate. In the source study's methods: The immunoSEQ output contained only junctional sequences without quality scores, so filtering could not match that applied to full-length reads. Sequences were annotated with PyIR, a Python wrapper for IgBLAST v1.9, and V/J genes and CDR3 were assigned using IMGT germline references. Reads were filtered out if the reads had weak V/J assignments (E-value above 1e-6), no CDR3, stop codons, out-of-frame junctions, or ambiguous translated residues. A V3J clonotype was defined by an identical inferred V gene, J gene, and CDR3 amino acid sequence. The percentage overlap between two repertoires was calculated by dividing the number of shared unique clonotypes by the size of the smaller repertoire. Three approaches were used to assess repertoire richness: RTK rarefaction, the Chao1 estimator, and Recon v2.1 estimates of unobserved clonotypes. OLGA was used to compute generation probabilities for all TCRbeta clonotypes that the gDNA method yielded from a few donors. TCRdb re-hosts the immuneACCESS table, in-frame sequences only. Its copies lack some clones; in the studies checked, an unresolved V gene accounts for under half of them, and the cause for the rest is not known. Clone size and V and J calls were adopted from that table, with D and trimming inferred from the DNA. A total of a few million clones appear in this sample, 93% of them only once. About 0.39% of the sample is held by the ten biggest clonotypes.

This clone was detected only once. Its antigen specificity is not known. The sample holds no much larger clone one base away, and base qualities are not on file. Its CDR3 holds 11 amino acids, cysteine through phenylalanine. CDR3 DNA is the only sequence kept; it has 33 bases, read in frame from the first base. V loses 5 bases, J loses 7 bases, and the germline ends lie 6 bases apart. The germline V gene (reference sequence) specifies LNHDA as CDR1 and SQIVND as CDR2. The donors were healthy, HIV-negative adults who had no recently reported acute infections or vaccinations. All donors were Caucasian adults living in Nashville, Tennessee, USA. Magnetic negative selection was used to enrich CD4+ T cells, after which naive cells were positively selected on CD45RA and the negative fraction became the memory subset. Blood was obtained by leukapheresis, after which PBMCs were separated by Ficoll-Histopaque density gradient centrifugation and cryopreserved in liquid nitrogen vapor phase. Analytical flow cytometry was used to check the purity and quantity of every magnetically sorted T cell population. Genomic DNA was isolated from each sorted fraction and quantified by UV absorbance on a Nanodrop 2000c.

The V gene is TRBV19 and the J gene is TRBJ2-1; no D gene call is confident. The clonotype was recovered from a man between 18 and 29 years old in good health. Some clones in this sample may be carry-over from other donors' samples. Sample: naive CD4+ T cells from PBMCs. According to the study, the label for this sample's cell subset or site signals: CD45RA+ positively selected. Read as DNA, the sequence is TGTGCCAGTAGTCGTATGAATGAGCAGTTCTTC. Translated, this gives CASSRMNEQFF.